Each of the 28 T cell receptor beta chains below was sequenced from the same sample in a study of identical twins. TCRdb reprocessed the 5' RACE reads with MiXCR, giving one entry per CDR3 protein. The data hold a few hundred thousand distinct CDR3 sequences, with approximately 14% observed a single time. The data were also submitted as part of a second study, on yellow fever vaccine responses in identical twins.

The material sequenced was CD4+ T cells sorted from blood. The receptors here all came from a woman aged 18-29 years in good health.

The genes are TRBV18 and TRBJ2-7, with D possibly matching TRBD2 (5 bases). V was pared by 3 bases and J by 4 bases, with 10 bases between. The germline CDR1 and CDR2 sequences are KGHSH and LQKENI. The CDR3 consists of 13 residues. CDR3 region: CASSPGLHYEQYV. As DNA, the CDR3 is TGTGCCAGCTCACCTGGACTGCATTACGAGCAGTACGTC.

This clonotype was picked up a small number of times. CDR3 sequence (DNA): TGTGCCAGCAGTCCCCCGGGAATGGCTGGTGAAAAACTGTTTTTT. Protein: CASSPPGMAGEKLFF. The chain uses TRBV7-9 and TRBJ1-4, with unresolved D. The CDR3 length is 15 residues. In germline, CDR1 is SEHNR, CDR2 FQNEAQ (reference sequence). With 6 bases removed from V and 7 bases from J, the gap between germline ends came to 18 bases.

This clonotype was recorded a few times. J is TRBJ2-1 and V is TRBV11-2; 9 positions agree with TRBD2. The CDR3 runs to 18 residues. CDR1 and CDR2 from the germline V gene are SGHAT and FQNNGV. V trimming: 1 base; J trimming: 4 bases; junction bases outside the gene matches: 11. CDR3 in DNA: TGTGCCAGCAGCTTAGTTCCCGGGACTAGCCGACTATACAATGAGCAGTTCTTC. This sequence encodes CASSLVPGTSRLYNEQFF. The full variable domain, completed using reference TRBV11-2 and TRBJ2-1, is EAGVAQSPRYKIIEKRQSVAFWCNPISGHATLYWYQQILGQGPKLLIQFQNNGVVDDSQLPKDRFSAERLKGVDSTLKIQPAKLEDSAVYLCASSLVPGTSRLYNEQFFGPGTRLTVL.

This clonotype appeared many times. The gene calls are TRBV4-1 and TRBJ2-7, with D unresolved. Germline lookup yields CDR1 MGHRA and CDR2 YSYEKL. Trimming stripped 1 base from V and 0 bases from J, with 16 bases between. The CDR3 has 17 residues. The CDR3 sequence: CASSQVNFIGPSYEQYF. CDR3 DNA sequence: TGCGCCAGCAGCCAAGTCAACTTCATAGGGCCCTCCTACGAGCAGTACTTC.

This clonotype was recorded at least ten times. The J gene is TRBJ1-5, the V gene TRBV20-1, with D possibly being TRBD1 (6 bases). Trimming took off 0 bases at V and 2 bases at J, with 14 bases between the two ends. Germline CDR1 and CDR2: DFQATT and SNEGSKA (reference sequence). CDR3 length: 16 residues. Here the CDR3 reads CSARDTRGAGNQPQHF. The CDR3 coding sequence is TGCAGTGCTAGAGATACCAGGGGCGCGGGCAATCAGCCCCAGCATTTT.

This clonotype was counted at least ten times. The CDR3 protein is CASTDRGGMNTEAFF. CDR3 bases: TGTGCCAGCACTGACAGGGGCGGAATGAACACTGAAGCTTTCTTT. V is TRBV6-1 and J is TRBJ1-1, with 8 bases fitting TRBD1. The CDR3 totals 15 residues. V was clipped by 7 bases and J by 0 bases; unmatched bases: 7. Germline V gene sequence: CDR1 MNHNS, CDR2 SASEGT.

Many counts were recorded for this clonotype. The gene calls are TRBV12-3 or TRBV12-4 and TRBJ2-2; no clear D gene. Between the trimmed V and J ends, which lost 5 bases and 6 bases, there was a span of 10 bases. The CDR3 loop spans 13 amino acids. As DNA, the CDR3 is TGTGCCAGCAGTCCCCTCTGGCCCGGGGAGCTGTTTTTT. Its translation: CASSPLWPGELFF.

This clonotype was counted a few times. The CDR3 loop reads CSVDPETQYF. The CDR3 nucleotides are TGCAGCGTTGATCCTGAGACCCAGTACTTC. V gene TRBV29-1 combines with J gene TRBJ2-5, with unresolved D. The CDR3 sequence is 10 residues long. Per germline, CDR1 SQVTM and CDR2 ANQGSEA. V shed 3 bases and J shed 5 bases, with 4 bases lying between them.

The rearrangement uses TRBV10-3 and TRBJ2-7; the D call may be TRBD1 or TRBD2 (5 bases each). This CDR3 region has 14 residues. Germline lookup yields CDR1 ENHRY and CDR2 SYGVKD. V was trimmed by 4 bases and J by 2 bases, leaving 12 bases between them. CDR3: CAISGSGLPYEQYF. The DNA of the CDR3 is TGTGCCATCAGTGGGTCGGGGCTCCCCTACGAGCAGTACTTC.

This rearrangement joins TRBV6-1 to TRBJ2-5; D gene ambiguous. This CDR3 has 12 residues. V dropped 6 bases and J dropped 5 bases, with 10 bases sitting between them. Germline CDR1 reads MNHNS; CDR2 reads SASEGT. CDR3 sequence (DNA): TGTGCCAGCAGGAAGGTCGGGGAGACCCAGTACTTC. It codes for CASRKVGETQYF.

This clonotype was picked up a small number of times. The rearrangement uses TRBV3-1 and TRBJ2-4; D gene unclear. V was clipped by 0 bases and J by 6 bases, with 9 bases between them. The V gene's germline CDR1 is LGHDT and CDR2 YNNKEL (reference sequence). The CDR3 totals 14 residues. The chain's CDR3 is CASSQEAGTNIQYF. DNA of the CDR3: TGTGCCAGCAGCCAAGAGGCAGGAACAAACATTCAGTACTTC.

V is TRBV2 and J is TRBJ2-3; D may be TRBD2 (5 bases). The CDR3 covers 13 residues. The ends were cut back, 5 bases at V and 6 bases at J, with 12 bases in the middle. Germline V gives CDR1 SNHLY, CDR2 FYNNEI. This CDR3 is CASSNGVTDTQYF. The CDR3 DNA reads TGTGCCAGCAGTAACGGGGTCACGGATACGCAGTATTTT.

This chain links TRBV12-3 or TRBV12-4 with TRBJ1-2; maybe TRBD1 (5 bases). CDR3 length: 14 amino acids. Trimming stripped 5 bases from V and 2 bases from J, with 12 bases between. The CDR3 loop is CASSAQGGNYGYTF. In DNA form, the CDR3 reads TGTGCCAGCAGTGCCCAGGGAGGCAACTATGGCTACACCTTC.

A few counts support this clonotype. This rearrangement joins TRBV7-9 to TRBJ2-7, with 9 bases identical to TRBD1. V was pared by 5 bases and J by 3 bases, with 11 bases of the junction left unmatched. The length of the CDR3 is 16 residues. Germline V CDR1 and CDR2: SEHNR, FQNEAQ (reference sequence). DNA of the CDR3: TGTGCCAGCAGCACAACAAGACAGGGGGTAGGCTACGAGCAGTACTTC. Its translation: CASSTTRQGVGYEQYF.

A few counts support this clonotype. The chain is built from TRBV20-1 and TRBJ2-3; TRBD2 agrees at 11 bases. This CDR3 has 15 residues. From germline, CDR1 is DFQATT and CDR2 SNEGSKA (reference sequence). After removal of 6 bases from V and 3 bases from J, the junction contained 8 bases not matched to a gene. The CDR3 region is CSAKPTSGKTDTQYF. DNA for the CDR3: TGCAGTGCAAAACCGACTAGCGGGAAAACAGATACGCAGTATTTT.

The chain combines TRBV28 with TRBJ1-5; D remains ambiguous. Germline V gene data show CDR1 as MDHEN and CDR2 as SYDVKM. V was clipped by 5 bases and J by 11 bases, with 13 bases between them. The CDR3 runs to 12 residues. The CDR3 DNA sequence: TGTGCCAGCAGTATAATTTCGGAGGCCCAGCATTTT. It encodes CASSIISEAQHF. Full variable domain (missing parts from reference TRBV28 and TRBJ1-5): DVKVTQSSRYLVKRTGEKVFLECVQDMDHENMFWYRQDPGLGLRLIYFSYDVKMKEKGDIPEGYSVSREKKERFSLILESASTNQTSMYLCASSIISEAQHFGDGTRLSIL.

The V call is TRBV27, the J call TRBJ1-1; D gene ambiguous. This CDR3 comprises 14 residues. Germline V gene sequence: CDR1 MNHEY, CDR2 SMNVEV (reference sequence). V was shortened by 0 bases and J by 4 bases, with 9 bases between the two germline ends. In DNA form, the CDR3 reads TGTGCCAGCAGTTTATCGCACGGTTCCACTGAAGCTTTCTTT. Translating it yields CASSLSHGSTEAFF.

V gene TRBV28 combines with J gene TRBJ2-7; D is perhaps TRBD2 (5 bases). CDR1 and CDR2 (germline): MDHEN, SYDVKM. This CDR3 contains 15 residues. Trimming stripped 6 bases from V and 5 bases from J, with 20 bases between. CDR3 loop: CASSTGLAGSHEQYF. DNA for the CDR3: TGTGCCAGCAGCACCGGACTTGCCGGTTCTCACGAGCAGTACTTC.

A remark on this clonotype: Since a much larger clone is just one base distant, this may be a read error. The V call is TRBV10-1, the J call TRBJ2-1, with D possibly matching TRBD2 (5 bases). The CDR3 runs 15 residues. CDR1 and CDR2 from the germline V gene are WNHNN and SYGVQD (reference sequence). CDR3 sequence (DNA): TGCCCCAGCAGTGAGGGCCAGCGGAGCTACAATGAGCAGTTCTTC. Amino acid sequence: CPSSEGQRSYNEQFF.

This clonotype has just a few counts. The genes are TRBV4-2 and TRBJ2-1; TRBD2 agrees at 10 bases. The germline gives CDR1 LGHNA, CDR2 YNFKEQ. CDR3 length equals 17 residues. J was trimmed by 8 bases and V by 1 base; bases with no gene match: 11. CDR3 sequence reads: CASSQGLASGGYYEQFF. The CDR3, as DNA: TGTGCCAGCAGCCAAGGGCTAGCTAGCGGGGGATACTATGAGCAGTTCTTC.

This chain uses TRBV6-5 with TRBJ1-6; D is perhaps TRBD1 (5 bases). Trimming took 7 bases from V and 5 from J, leaving 12 bases between them. CDR1 is MNHEY and CDR2 is SVGAGI in the germline V gene. This CDR3 is built from 14 residues. The CDR3 reads CASTLTAHNSPLHF. CDR3 DNA: TGTGCCAGCACTTTGACAGCCCATAATTCACCCCTCCACTTT.

This clonotype showed up just a few times. This chain connects TRBV10-1 to TRBJ2-1; 10 bases fit TRBD2. CDR3 length equals 15 residues. Trimming cost V 10 bases and J 5 bases; bases outside gene matches: 11. From germline, CDR1 is WNHNN and CDR2 SYGVQD (reference sequence). The CDR3: CATGPGTSANNEQFF. The CDR3 DNA sequence: TGCGCCACGGGGCCCGGGACTAGCGCCAACAATGAGCAGTTCTTC.

This clonotype was observed a handful of times. The chain joins TRBV20-1 to TRBJ1-1, with a tentative D call TRBD1 (6 bases). Germline loops: CDR1 DFQATT, CDR2 SNEGSKA (reference sequence). The CDR3 totals 15 residues. The germline V and J ends were trimmed by 6 bases and 4 bases, with 21 bases remaining between them. The CDR3 DNA sequence: TGCAGTGCAGGGGGGGGACACCGTTGGGCCACTGAAGCTTTCTTT. This sequence encodes CSAGGGHRWATEAFF.

The V call is TRBV20-1, the J call TRBJ2-1, with 10 bases fitting TRBD2. V gave up 1 base and J gave up 7 bases; unmatched junction bases: 7. Germline V gene sequence: CDR1 DFQATT, CDR2 SNEGSKA (reference sequence). The length of the CDR3 is 15 residues. The CDR3 DNA reads as TGCAGTGCTAGAGCCGGGACTAGCGTCTCAAATGAGCAGTTCTTC. Its protein is CSARAGTSVSNEQFF.

This clonotype appeared a few times. The chain combines TRBV10-3 with TRBJ2-1, with D tentatively TRBD1 (5 bases). The germline V and J ends were trimmed by 0 bases and 2 bases, with 11 bases remaining between them. The V gene's germline CDR1 is ENHRY and CDR2 SYGVKD. The CDR3 is 16 amino acids. For the CDR3, the DNA is TGTGCCATCAGTGAGTCGGCAGGGCCAACCTACAATGAGCAGTTCTTC. It encodes CAISESAGPTYNEQFF.

This clonotype was seen only a few times. The chain uses TRBV5-1 and TRBJ2-1, with TRBD1 matching 7 bases. CDR1 is SGHRS, CDR2 YFSETQ, per germline. Trimming at V came to 4 bases and at J to 3 bases, leaving 7 bases not matched to a gene. This CDR3 region has 15 residues. The CDR3 region is CASSQGTVYYNEQFF. The CDR3 coding sequence is TGCGCCAGCAGCCAGGGGACAGTATACTACAATGAGCAGTTCTTC.

This clonotype showed up just a few times. This rearrangement joins TRBV5-6 to TRBJ2-1; D may be TRBD1 or TRBD2 (6 bases each). The CDR3 spans 11 residues. V was trimmed by 0 bases and J by 13 bases, leaving 8 bases between them. Germline lookup yields CDR1 SGHDT and CDR2 YYEEEE. This CDR3 reads CASSLGGAQFF. CDR3 nucleotide sequence: TGTGCCAGCAGCTTGGGGGGGGCCCAGTTCTTC.

The chain couples TRBV20-1 to TRBJ2-5; 8 positions match TRBD2. Germline trimming cut 2 bases from V and 7 bases from J; bases unmatched to any gene: 9. The CDR3 loop spans 14 amino acids. Germline V gives CDR1 DFQATT, CDR2 SNEGSKA (reference sequence). This chain's CDR3 is CSARISGGSGTQYF. The CDR3 DNA sequence: TGCAGTGCTAGAATAAGCGGGGGCTCAGGGACCCAGTACTTC.